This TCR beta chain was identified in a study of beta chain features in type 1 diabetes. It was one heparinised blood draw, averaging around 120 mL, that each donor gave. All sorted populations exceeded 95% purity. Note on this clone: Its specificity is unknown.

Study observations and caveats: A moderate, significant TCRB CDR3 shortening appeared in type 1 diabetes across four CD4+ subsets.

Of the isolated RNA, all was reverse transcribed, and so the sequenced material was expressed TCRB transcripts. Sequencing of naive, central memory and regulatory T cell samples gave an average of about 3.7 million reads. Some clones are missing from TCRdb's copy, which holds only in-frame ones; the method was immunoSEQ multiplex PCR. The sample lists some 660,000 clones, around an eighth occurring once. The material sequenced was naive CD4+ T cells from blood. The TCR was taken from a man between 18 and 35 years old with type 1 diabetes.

The CDR3 spells CASSLSAGQFF. In nucleotides, the CDR3 is TGTGCCAGCAGTTTATCGGCCGGGCAGTTCTTC. The rearrangement links TRBV28 to TRBJ2-1; D remains unclear. V shed 1 base and J shed 12 bases, with 7 bases lying between them. The germline gives CDR1 MDHEN, CDR2 SYDVKM. The CDR3 has 11 amino acids.